The T cell receptor (beta chain) under discussion was sequenced for a study of blood T cell repertoires in COVID-19. Turning to the study itself: T cells, B-cell-depleted T cells, or PBMCs provided the cDNA or gDNA that served as material.

The CDR3 loop spans 15 amino acids. Germline V gene sequence: CDR1 MNHNS, CDR2 SASEGT. Trimming cost V 1 base and J 3 bases, with 10 bases left between them. In its sample, this clone was seen once. Using immunoSEQ multiplex PCR, the repertoire was profiled, and TCRdb retains in-frame clones only, with some absent. Of about 160,000 clones listed, 80% to 90% are singletons. This chain links TRBV6-1 with TRBJ2-4, with D perhaps matching TRBD1 (5 bases). The receptor was isolated from a woman between 70 and 85 years old with COVID-19, enrolled during active disease. The sample consisted of peripheral blood. The chain's CDR3 is CASSEGGRVKNIQYF. For the CDR3, the DNA is TGTGCCAGCAGTGAAGGGGGCAGGGTCAAAAACATTCAGTACTTC.